Included here is one T cell receptor (beta chain) sequence, with context. The antigen is unknown. This sample stems from a study of OX40 agonist ivuxolimab in advanced cancers. Study at large: Patients treated during dose escalation were battling hepatocellular carcinoma, melanoma, renal cell or head and neck cancer. Prior anti-PD-1, anti-PD-L1 or anti-CTLA-4 therapy was allowed; roughly 40% had some. One hepatocellular carcinoma and two cutaneous melanoma patients partially responded.

Points from the study as a whole: CD4+ and CD8+ T cells in blood underwent clonal expansion by week 6 at 0.1 to 3.0 mg/kg.

Data came from immunoSEQ multiplex PCR; TCRdb stores just in-frame clones and leaves some out. The data show about 15,000 clones, 70% seen once. The receptor's source is an adult with an advanced solid tumor such as melanoma, head and neck, liver or kidney cancer. The specimen comprised CD4+ or CD8+ T cells sorted from blood, sampled in a trial of the OX40 agonist ivuxolimab.

Here the CDR3 reads CASSLGQGAIDEQFF. CDR3 in DNA: TGCGCCAGCAGCTTGGGGCAGGGGGCGATCGATGAGCAGTTCTTC. The V call is TRBV5-1, the J call TRBJ2-1, with 8 bases identical to TRBD1. J gave up 8 bases and V 0 bases, and 7 bases lay outside the gene matches. Germline assignment: CDR1 SGHRS and CDR2 YFSETQ. CDR3 length: 15 amino acids.